Following are 16 T cell receptor beta chains from one sample sequenced in a study. TCRdb used MiXCR to reprocess the 5' RACE reads, holding one entry per CDR3 protein. The repertoire holds a few hundred distinct CDR3 sequences, with about 13% as singletons. Material for sequencing was effector memory T cells from blood PBMCs. Specified subset: effector memory CD4+ T cells. These receptors came from a female donor with HIV.

In this sample, this clonotype turned up a few times. This sequence joins TRBV6-1 and TRBJ2-7; maybe TRBD1 (7 bases). Trimming removed 5 bases at V and 0 bases at J, with 11 bases between. The CDR3 is 14 residues long. The germline gives CDR1 MNHNS, CDR2 SASEGT. This CDR3 reads CASSRQGGSYEQYF. The CDR3 DNA follows: TGTGCCAGCAGTAGGCAGGGGGGCTCCTACGAGCAGTACTTC.

The sample holds a few counts of this clonotype. The rearrangement joins TRBV6-1 to TRBJ1-1, with 7 bases aligning to TRBD1. V shed 6 bases and J 6 bases; nucleotides not matched to a gene: 10. CDR1 is MNHNS and CDR2 is SASEGT in the germline V gene. The CDR3 runs to 14 residues. As DNA, the CDR3 is TGTGCCAGCAGCTTGGACAGGATCTGGGCTGAAGCTTTCTTT. It yields the protein CASSLDRIWAEAFF.

This clonotype was seen only once. This may be a read error, as it is one base from a much larger clone. The chain is built from TRBV7-2 and TRBJ2-4; unclear D gene. Germline V gene data show CDR1 as SGHTA and CDR2 as FQGNSA. The CDR3 has 15 residues. The CDR3 loop reads CAISSEPEAKNIQYF. CDR3 sequence (DNA): TGTGCCATCAGCTCAGAACCAGAGGCCAAAAACATTCAGTACTTC.

By frequency in the sample, this clonotype is large. The chain links TRBV15 to TRBJ2-1; D call uncertain. CDR3 length: 14 amino acids. Germline V CDR1 and CDR2: LNHNV, YYDKDF (reference sequence). The V end lost 4 bases, the J end lost 7 bases, and 14 bases lay between the germline ends. CDR3 in DNA: TGTGCCACCAGCACCCCAGAAAAACAGAATGAGCAGTTCTTC. Translating it yields CATSTPEKQNEQFF.

This clonotype was observed a few times. J is TRBJ2-1 and V is TRBV7-9; 9 bases fit TRBD1. Germline CDR1 reads SEHNR; CDR2 reads FQNEAQ (reference sequence). Losses at the gene ends were 1 base for V and 5 bases for J; bases not matched to a gene: 9. This CDR3 has 17 residues. CDR3 in amino acids: CASSLGPGQGIDNEQFF. CDR3 bases: TGTGCCAGCAGCTTAGGACCGGGACAGGGTATCGACAATGAGCAGTTCTTC.

This clonotype has only a few counts. V is TRBV20-1 and J is TRBJ1-5; TRBD1 aligns across 9 bases. V trimming: 2 bases; J trimming: 7 bases; junction bases outside the gene matches: 9. In germline, CDR1 is DFQATT, CDR2 SNEGSKA (reference sequence). CDR3 length: 15 amino acids. For the CDR3, the DNA is TGCAGTGCTAGACCCAACAGGGGGCCAGGGCAGCCCCAGCATTTT. As protein: CSARPNRGPGQPQHF.

The chain employs TRBV10-3 and TRBJ1-6, with D possibly matching TRBD1 (5 bases). This CDR3 has 15 amino acids. The ends were cut back, 0 bases at V and 13 bases at J, with 16 bases in the middle. CDR1 and CDR2 from the germline V gene are ENHRY and SYGVKD. CDR3 sequence (DNA): TGTGCCATCAGTGAGTCCGGCGGATCCGGGGGTCCCCTCCACTTT. This codes for CAISESGGSGGPLHF.

The V gene is TRBV7-6, the J gene TRBJ2-1; 8 bases are shared with TRBD2. CDR3 size: 15 residues. Trimming took 4 bases from V and 6 from J; bases not matched to a gene: 8. CDR1 is SGHVS, CDR2 FNYEAQ, per germline. In DNA, the CDR3 is TGTGCCAGCAGCTCCTCTAGCGGGCAGATCAATGAGCAGTTCTTC. Translating it yields CASSSSSGQINEQFF.

The J gene is TRBJ1-4, the V gene TRBV3-1; D is unclear. V was clipped by 4 bases and J by 6 bases, with 9 bases between them. CDR1 and CDR2 from the germline V gene are LGHDT and YNNKEL (reference sequence). The CDR3 spans 13 residues. This CDR3 is CASSLHRDEKLFF. CDR3 nucleotides: TGTGCCAGCAGCCTACACAGAGATGAAAAACTGTTTTTT.

By its share, this clonotype is hyperexpanded. The chain carries TRBV7-8 and TRBJ1-2; D is ambiguous. Trimming left V 0 bases short and J 2 bases short, with 10 bases between. Germline V lookup: CDR1 SGHVS, CDR2 FQNEAQ. The length of the CDR3 is 15 residues. CDR3 bases: TGTGCCAGCAGCTTAGCGTTGGAATCGAACTATGGCTACACCTTC. Protein: CASSLALESNYGYTF.

Judged by abundance, this clonotype is large (0.1 to 1%). The chain uses TRBV5-6 and TRBJ1-6; D is perhaps TRBD1 (5 bases). Trimming took off 4 bases at V and 0 bases at J, with 20 bases between the two ends. This CDR3 comprises 19 residues. Germline values: CDR1 SGHDT, CDR2 YYEEEE. The CDR3: CASSPWYRQTSSYNSPLHF. The CDR3 DNA follows: TGTGCCAGCAGCCCCTGGTACAGACAGACAAGCTCCTATAATTCACCCCTCCACTTT.

This clonotype is large within its sample. The gene calls are TRBV5-5 and TRBJ2-1; 8 bases align to TRBD1. J lost 7 bases, V lost 0 bases, and 9 bases had no gene match. The CDR3 totals 16 residues. Germline V gene data show CDR1 as SGHKS and CDR2 as YYEKEE (reference sequence). In DNA, the CDR3 is TGTGCCAGCAGCTTGGCCAGAGGGCAGGGGGCAAATGAGCAGTTCTTC. Amino acids: CASSLARGQGANEQFF.

This chain connects TRBV7-2 to TRBJ1-1, with D perhaps TRBD1 (5 bases). CDR1 and CDR2 from the germline V gene are SGHTA and FQGNSA. V gave up 6 bases and J gave up 6 bases, with 14 bases separating them. The length of the CDR3 is 13 residues. This CDR3 is CASRRQGGAEAFF. The DNA of the CDR3 is TGTGCCAGCAGACGTCAGGGCGGCGCTGAAGCTTTCTTT.

This clonotype qualifies as large. The V gene is TRBV7-2, the J gene TRBJ2-7, with D unresolved. The V and J ends lost 8 bases and 0 bases respectively, with 11 bases between them. The CDR3 has 13 amino acids. Germline V gene sequence: CDR1 SGHTA, CDR2 FQGNSA. The CDR3 is CASGVRSSYEQYF. CDR3 DNA: TGTGCCAGCGGGGTACGGAGCTCCTACGAGCAGTACTTC.

This clonotype was counted a few times. This chain connects TRBV6-6 to TRBJ1-1; 7 bases are shared with TRBD1. The ends lost 6 bases at V and 7 bases at J; junction bases unmatched: 11. Germline V lookup: CDR1 MNHNY, CDR2 SVGAGI (reference sequence). The CDR3 sequence is 14 residues long. The CDR3 coding sequence is TGTGCCAGCAGCCAGGGACAGCGTTTCAATGAAGCTTTCTTT. This sequence encodes CASSQGQRFNEAFF.

The chain uses TRBV7-2 and TRBJ1-4, with 10 bases matching TRBD1. V was pared by 5 bases and J by 5 bases, with 8 bases of the junction left unmatched. Germline CDR1 and CDR2: SGHTA and FQGNSA. This CDR3 comprises 16 residues. CDR3 sequence: CASSPGTGVRNEKLFF. The CDR3 DNA is TGTGCCAGCAGCCCCGGGACAGGGGTACGAAATGAAAAACTGTTTTTT. Full variable domain (missing parts from reference TRBV7-2 and TRBJ1-4): GAGVSQSPSNKVTEKGKDVELRCDPISGHTALYWYRQSLGQGLEFLIYFQGNSAPDKSGLPSDRFSAERTGGSVSTLTIQRTQQEDSAVYLCASSPGTGVRNEKLFFGSGTQLSVL.